These 20 T cell receptor beta chains came from one sample sequenced in a study of T cells in Graves' hyperthyroidism and ophthalmopathy. The source material, RNA transcripts, was used to amplify TCR beta CDR3 regions. HTBI primers were employed in a first-round RT-PCR of the TCR CDR3. MiXCR was run by TCRdb on the multiplex PCR reads, yielding one entry per CDR3 protein. The sample consists of 250,000 to 400,000 distinct CDR3 sequences, 12% to 15% of them appearing once. The sequenced sample was blood. These receptors were collected from a woman in her 40s with Graves' ophthalmopathy.

This clonotype has a handful of counts. A much larger clone differs from this one at a single base, so this may be a read error. The V call is TRBV6-1, the J call TRBJ1-1; D is undetermined. Germline CDR1 MNHNS, CDR2 SASEGT. Trimming took 1 base from V and 4 from J, leaving 7 bases between them. There are 13 residues in the CDR3. In DNA, the CDR3 is TGTGCCAGCAGTGAAGGAGAAGTCACTGAAGCTTTCTTT. It yields the protein CASSEGEVTEAFF.

The table lists this clonotype with many counts. V gene TRBV7-9 combines with J gene TRBJ2-1; 10 positions match TRBD1. J lost 4 bases, V lost 4 bases, and 10 bases had no gene match. Germline CDR1 SEHNR, CDR2 FQNEAQ (reference sequence). This CDR3 comprises 17 residues. The CDR3 sequence: CASSSRQGAHLYNEQFF. CDR3 DNA: TGTGCCAGCAGCTCAAGACAGGGGGCACATCTTTACAATGAGCAGTTCTTC.

As concerns this clonotype: A much more abundant neighbour one base away suggests this may be a read error. The chain combines TRBV29-1 with TRBJ2-1; a weak D match, TRBD2 (5 bases). The CDR3 runs to 14 residues. The germline V gene encodes CDR1 SQVTM and CDR2 ANQGSEA. The CDR3 DNA reads as TGCAACGTTGAGGACTTTAGCTCCTACAATGAGCAGTTCTTC. This gives the protein CNVEDFSSYNEQFF.

This chain joins TRBV20-1 and TRBJ1-2; D gene ambiguous. The CDR3 is 13 amino acids. Germline CDR1 and CDR2: DFQATT and SNEGSKA (reference sequence). The ends were cut back, 2 bases at V and 7 bases at J, with 14 bases in the middle. CDR3 sequence: CSARSLWTGGYTF. CDR3 sequence (DNA): TGCAGTGCTAGAAGTCTATGGACTGGTGGCTACACCTTC.

This clonotype was observed at least ten times. The chain is built from TRBV20-1 and TRBJ2-7, with 8 bases aligning to TRBD2. The V gene's germline CDR1 is DFQATT and CDR2 SNEGSKA (reference sequence). The trim removed 4 bases at V and 4 bases at J, leaving 15 bases unmatched. CDR3 length equals 16 residues. This chain's CDR3 is CSATSEWSSGRYEQYF. CDR3 sequence (DNA): TGCAGTGCTACTTCAGAATGGTCTAGCGGGCGGTACGAGCAGTACTTC.

Worth noting for this clonotype: Being one base from a much bigger clone, this may be a read error. The chain links TRBV28 to TRBJ2-6, with a weak D call TRBD1 (6 bases). The CDR3 has 18 residues. From germline, CDR1 is MDHEN and CDR2 SYDVKM. Trimming stripped 10 bases from V and 0 bases from J, with 22 bases between. CDR3 DNA sequence: TGTGCCAACAAAACCACCTTGGGGACAATCTCTGGGGCCAACGTCCTGACTTTC. Translation gives CANKTTLGTISGANVLTF. Supplemented by reference TRBV28 and TRBJ2-6, the full variable domain reads DVKVTQSSRYLVKRTGEKVFLECVQDMDHENMFWYRQDPGLGLRLIYFSYDVKMKEKGDIPEGYSVSREKKERFSLILESASTNQTSMYLCANKTTLGTISGANVLTFGAGSRLTVL.

This clonotype has more than one count but fewer than ten. The chain has TRBV24-1 and TRBJ2-2, with 10 bases fitting TRBD1. The length of the CDR3 is 16 residues. Germline CDR1 is KGHDR and CDR2 is SFDVKD. The junction had 9 bases not matched to a gene; V was cut back by 3 bases and J by 9 bases. Here the CDR3 DNA reads TGTGCCACCAGTGATGGGGACAGGGGCGCCTACAGGGAGCTGTTTTTT. It codes for CATSDGDRGAYRELFF.

CDR3 sequence (DNA): TGTGCCAGCAGCTTGGAGGCGGGGCTTGTCTACACCTTC. This encodes CASSLEAGLVYTF. The genes are TRBV5-5 and TRBJ1-2; D is possibly TRBD1 (5 bases). CDR1 and CDR2 from the germline V gene are SGHKS and YYEKEE (reference sequence). The CDR3 sequence is 13 residues long. Trimming left V 0 bases short and J 10 bases short, with 13 bases between.

This clonotype was seen only a few times. This chain joins TRBV20-1 and TRBJ2-3; D not resolved. The CDR3 contains 13 residues. CDR1 and CDR2 from the germline V gene are DFQATT and SNEGSKA (reference sequence). V was shortened by 6 bases and J by 3 bases, with 13 bases between the two germline ends. CDR3 DNA: TGCAGTGCCTATTCTTTGGGGACAGATACGCAGTATTTT. Protein product: CSAYSLGTDTQYF.

To note about this clonotype: A much larger clone is a single base away; this may be a read error. The chain employs TRBV20-1 and TRBJ2-7; 8 nucleotides line up with TRBD1. Germline V gene sequence: CDR1 DFQATT, CDR2 SNEGSKA (reference sequence). This CDR3 region has 14 residues. The ends lost 1 base at V and 6 bases at J; junction bases unmatched: 8. CDR3 loop: CSARATRGPSEQYF. The CDR3 nucleotides are TGCAGTGCTAGAGCGACCAGGGGGCCCAGCGAGCAGTACTTC.

Many counts were recorded for this clonotype. The rearrangement joins TRBV5-1 to TRBJ2-2; perhaps D is TRBD1 or TRBD2 (5 bases each). The CDR3 consists of 14 residues. Trimming shortened V by 4 bases and J by 5 bases, and 12 bases separated the two germline ends. Germline V gene sequence: CDR1 SGHRS, CDR2 YFSETQ. CDR3 loop: CASSRDWGTGELFF. The CDR3, as DNA: TGCGCCAGCAGCAGAGACTGGGGGACCGGGGAGCTGTTTTTT.

The gene calls are TRBV20-1 and TRBJ1-5; D remains unclear. The CDR3 consists of 12 residues. Germline lookup yields CDR1 DFQATT and CDR2 SNEGSKA (reference sequence). V was cut by 1 base and J by 4 bases, with 5 bases left in between. CDR3 in DNA: TGCAGTGCTAGAGGTCCTAATCAGCCCCAGCATTTT. As protein: CSARGPNQPQHF.

This clonotype was seen repeatedly, ten times or more. The chain recombines TRBV20-1 with TRBJ2-1; 11 nucleotides match TRBD2. The CDR3 is 16 residues long. The germline V gene encodes CDR1 DFQATT and CDR2 SNEGSKA (reference sequence). The J segment lost 4 bases and the V segment lost 0 bases, leaving 5 bases of the junction unmatched. CDR3: CSARDGRLAGYNEQFF. CDR3 bases: TGCAGTGCTAGAGATGGTCGACTAGCGGGATACAATGAGCAGTTCTTC.

The chain carries TRBV7-2 and TRBJ1-4; D unresolved. The V gene's germline CDR1 is SGHTA and CDR2 FQGNSA. Trimming took off 6 bases at V and 8 bases at J, with 22 bases between the two ends. The CDR3 totals 16 residues. CDR3 sequence: CASREGSDFTGEKLFF. CDR3 bases: TGTGCCAGCAGGGAGGGATCGGACTTCACGGGCGAAAAACTGTTTTTT.

In this sample, this clonotype turned up a few times. This chain connects TRBV7-9 to TRBJ2-7, with D tentatively TRBD2 (6 bases). The CDR3 runs 14 residues. Germline assignment: CDR1 SEHNR and CDR2 FQNEAQ (reference sequence). V gave up 7 bases and J gave up 3 bases, with 16 bases separating them. CDR3 nucleotide sequence: TGTGCCAGCACCCAAGTGGGGGGAAACTACGAGCAGTACTTC. This sequence encodes CASTQVGGNYEQYF.

This clonotype was found many times. V gene TRBV6-1 combines with J gene TRBJ2-7; the D is unclear. Per the germline V gene, CDR1 is MNHNS and CDR2 is SASEGT. The CDR3 consists of 14 residues. V shed 9 bases and J shed 0 bases, with 15 bases lying between them. CDR3 in DNA: TGTGCCAGTAAGGACCGACTTCGCTCCTACGAGCAGTACTTC. Encoded protein: CASKDRLRSYEQYF.

This clonotype was detected a few times. V is TRBV5-8 and J is TRBJ2-1; D unclear. V was shortened by 1 base and J by 7 bases, with 6 bases between the two germline ends. This CDR3 has 12 residues. Germline CDR1 is SGHTS and CDR2 is YDEGEE. The CDR3 protein is CASSLLRNEQFF. The CDR3 coding sequence is TGTGCCAGCAGCTTGTTAAGGAATGAGCAGTTCTTC.

This clonotype was recorded many times. The gene calls are TRBV10-3 and TRBJ2-1; TRBD2 agrees at 12 bases. Trimming removed 0 bases from V and 8 bases from J; junction bases left unmatched: 2. Germline V lookup: CDR1 ENHRY, CDR2 SYGVKD. CDR3 length equals 15 residues. This chain's CDR3 is CAISESLAGGHEQFF. In DNA form, the CDR3 reads TGTGCCATCAGTGAGTCGCTAGCGGGGGGGCATGAGCAGTTCTTC.

This clonotype has ten or more counts. The germline gene is not matched at one end of the junction; a read error may be the cause. The genes are TRBV6-1 and TRBJ1-1, with 8 nucleotides matching TRBD1. CDR1 is MNHNS, CDR2 SASEGT, per germline. The CDR3 extends over 17 amino acids. CDR3 in amino acids: CASVRLPRGQVNTEAFF. CDR3 sequence (DNA): TGTGCCAGCGTTCGCTTGCCGCGGGGACAGGTGAACACTGAAGCCTTCTTT.

This clonotype has a handful of counts. V and J are TRBV5-8 and TRBJ2-7; TRBD1 might be the D (5 bases). Germline assignment: CDR1 SGHTS and CDR2 YDEGEE. The CDR3 covers 14 residues. The V end was cut by 1 base, the J end by 9 bases, with 17 bases between. Here the CDR3 DNA reads TGTGCCAGCAGCTTGCTACGTCAGGGCTCCGCGCAGTACTTC. This gives the protein CASSLLRQGSAQYF. The full variable domain, completed using reference TRBV5-8 and TRBJ2-7, is EAGVTQSPTHLIKTRGQQATLRCSPISGHTSVYWYQQALGLGLQFLLWYDEGEERNRGNFPPRFSGRQFPNYSSELNVNALELEDSALYLCASSLLRQGSAQYFGPGTRLTVT.